A selection of T cell receptor beta chains follows, all from one sample in a study of memory CD4+ T cells and cytomegalovirus serostatus. The assay was immunoSEQ multiplex PCR, and TCRdb's table has in-frame clones only and misses some. The sample shows tens of thousands of clones, approximately 78% of them seen only once. The specimen sequenced was memory CD4+ T cells from blood. All receptors come from an adult in good health and CMV-seronegative. Each CDR3 is given with its conserved first and last residue. The order of the fields is J gene, V gene, D gene, clone size, CDR3 DNA, CDR3 protein. A D gene is named only where the DNA matches it firmly. Clone size is shown for a subset of rows, as once, few, many or a class of expanded clone.

J: TRBJ2-3
V: TRBV5-1
D: .
size: .
DNA: TGCGCCAGCAGCTTGGCCCCCATACCCACAGATACGCAGTATTTT
CDR3: CASSLAPIPTDTQYF

J: TRBJ1-6
V: TRBV25-1
D: .
size: few
DNA: TGTGCCAGCAGTGACCCTCGACGGGATTCACCCCTCCACTTT
CDR3: CASSDPRRDSPLHF

J: TRBJ2-7
V: TRBV30
D: .
size: .
DNA: TGTGCCTGGAGGCGGGCCTACGAGCAGTACTTC
CDR3: CAWRRAYEQYF

J: TRBJ1-3
V: TRBV5-1
D: TRBD1
size: .
DNA: TGCGCCAGCTCGACAGGGGATGGAAACACCATATATTTT
CDR3: CASSTGDGNTIYF

J: TRBJ2-5
V: TRBV5-4
D: TRBD1
size: few
DNA: TGTGCCAGCAGCTCAACAGGGGGCGGAGAGACCCAGTACTTC
CDR3: CASSSTGGGETQYF

J: TRBJ2-7
V: TRBV9
D: TRBD1
size: .
DNA: TGTGCCAGCAGCGTAGGCCCAGGGGGCCTCCGCTACGAGCAGTACTTC
CDR3: CASSVGPGGLRYEQYF

J: TRBJ2-7
V: TRBV28
D: TRBD1
size: .
DNA: TGTGCCAGCAGACTCCGGGGGGACAGGGAATACGAGCAGTACTTC
CDR3: CASRLRGDREYEQYF

J: TRBJ2-1
V: TRBV5-4
D: TRBD2
size: .
DNA: TGTGCCAGCAGCCCCCGACTAGCGGGGCGGAATGAGCAGTTCTTC
CDR3: CASSPRLAGRNEQFF

J: TRBJ1-2
V: TRBV6-4
D: .
size: .
DNA: TGTGCCAGCAGTGACACCGCGGGACATGCTTATGGCTACACCTTC
CDR3: CASSDTAGHAYGYTF

J: TRBJ2-3
V: TRBV5-4
D: TRBD2
size: .
DNA: TGTGCCAGCAGCTTGGAGACCGGGACTAGCGGCACAGATACGCAGTATTTT
CDR3: CASSLETGTSGTDTQYF

J: TRBJ2-3
V: TRBV5-1
D: TRBD2
size: few
DNA: TGCGCCAGCAGCCCAATAGCGGGAGAGGCGCAGTATTTT
CDR3: CASSPIAGEAQYF

J: TRBJ2-3
V: TRBV25-1
D: .
size: .
DNA: TGTGCCAGCAGTGCCCAAGGCGGATATAGCACAGATACGCAGTATTTT
CDR3: CASSAQGGYSTDTQYF

J: TRBJ1-5
V: TRBV6-5
D: .
size: few
DNA: TGTGCCGGCAATCGTCTCAGTGATAGCAATCAGCCCCAGCATTTT
CDR3: CAGNRLSDSNQPQHF

J: TRBJ1-2
V: TRBV5-5
D: .
size: .
DNA: TGTGCCAGCAGCTTGTTTGGGGGCGAGCGCTACACCTTC
CDR3: CASSLFGGERYTF

J: TRBJ1-2
V: TRBV6-5
D: .
size: .
DNA: TGTGCCAGCATGGACACCGCTTTCTATGGCTACACCTTC
CDR3: CASMDTAFYGYTF

J: TRBJ2-4
V: TRBV6-5
D: .
size: .
DNA: TGTGCCAGCAGTTCGGGGACTGGAAACATTCAGTACTTC
CDR3: CASSSGTGNIQYF

J: TRBJ1-2
V: TRBV10-3
D: TRBD1
size: few
DNA: TGTGCCATCAGCCGGGACAGGGGGGACTATGGCTACACCTTC
CDR3: CAISRDRGDYGYTF

J: TRBJ1-1
V: TRBV5-1
D: TRBD1
size: few
DNA: TGCGCCAGCAGCATCGGACAGGGAGGGACTGAAGCTTTCTTT
CDR3: CASSIGQGGTEAFF

J: TRBJ2-3
V: TRBV5-6
D: TRBD2
size: .
DNA: TGTGCCAGCAGCTTGGGACTAGCGGGTGGTCCAGATACGCAGTATTTT
CDR3: CASSLGLAGGPDTQYF

J: TRBJ2-7
V: TRBV7-6
D: .
size: once
DNA: TGTGCCAGCAGCCAAGGGGATCTTAACTACGAGCAGTACTTC
CDR3: CASSQGDLNYEQYF

J: TRBJ2-5
V: TRBV20-1
D: .
size: .
DNA: TGCAGTGCCCGCCTGCAAGAGACCCAGTACTTC
CDR3: CSARLQETQYF

J: TRBJ1-5
V: TRBV5-1
D: .
size: .
DNA: TGCGCCAGCAGCCCGAGGGGAGGCCCTCAGCCCCAGCATTTT
CDR3: CASSPRGGPQPQHF

J: TRBJ1-5
V: TRBV5-1
D: .
size: .
DNA: TGCGCCAGCGCCCCGGAAACTTCCAATCAGCCCCAGCATTTT
CDR3: CASAPETSNQPQHF

J: TRBJ2-5
V: TRBV29-1
D: TRBD1
size: .
DNA: TGCAGCGCTGGGACAGGGGCCTACGAGACCCAGTACTTC
CDR3: CSAGTGAYETQYF

J: TRBJ1-1
V: TRBV30
D: .
size: .
DNA: TGTGCCTGGAGTTTTGGGCTATCAGCCGAAGCTTTCTTT
CDR3: CAWSFGLSAEAFF

J: TRBJ1-1
V: TRBV29-1
D: TRBD1
size: few
DNA: TGCAGCGTGGGACAGCTGAACACTGAAGCTTTCTTT
CDR3: CSVGQLNTEAFF

J: TRBJ1-1
V: TRBV2
D: TRBD1
size: .
DNA: TGTGCCGGAGGAGGACAGGTGAACACTGAAGCTTTCTTT
CDR3: CAGGGQVNTEAFF

J: TRBJ2-1
V: TRBV27
D: .
size: .
DNA: TGTGCCAGCAGTTCTCCGACACGGTCGCGAGCGAATGAGCAGTTCTTC
CDR3: CASSSPTRSRANEQFF

J: TRBJ2-7
V: TRBV16
D: .
size: once
DNA: TGTGCCAGCAGCCAAGTCAGAGATGAGCAGTACTTC
CDR3: CASSQVRDEQYF